This T cell receptor (beta chain) is from a study of CD8 T cells in Susac syndrome. Study-wide background: Among the sequenced Susac syndrome patients, about six had active disease while eight or nine were in remission. Patients with Susac syndrome were therapy-naive, on corticosteroids, or on intravenous immunoglobulin alone at blood draw.

RNA amounts of about 0.5 to 1 ug underwent reverse transcription with random hexamers. Amplification of TCR beta CDR3 spanned 54 Vbeta and 13 Jbeta via immunoSEQ multiplex PCR. TCRdb redid the calling of the immunoSEQ multiplex PCR reads with MiXCR, one entry per CDR3 protein. The sample lists over 100,000 distinct CDR3 sequences, around 94% seen once, with about 0.28% in the top ten. The V gene lost 0 bases and the J gene lost 4 bases, with 21 bases spanning the gap. CDR3 length equals 17 residues. In germline, CDR1 is SQVTM, CDR2 ANQGSEA. TCR beta from blood CD8+ and CD4+ T cells was sequenced. The material sequenced was CD8+ T cells from PBMCs. This chain connects TRBV29-1 to TRBJ1-2; no firm D call. This TCR was recovered from a human donor with Susac syndrome. The DNA for the CDR3 is TGCAGCGTTGAAGATCGTCGCAGCTTCCCCCCTCCCTATGGCTACACCTTC. This sequence encodes CSVEDRRSFPPPYGYTF.